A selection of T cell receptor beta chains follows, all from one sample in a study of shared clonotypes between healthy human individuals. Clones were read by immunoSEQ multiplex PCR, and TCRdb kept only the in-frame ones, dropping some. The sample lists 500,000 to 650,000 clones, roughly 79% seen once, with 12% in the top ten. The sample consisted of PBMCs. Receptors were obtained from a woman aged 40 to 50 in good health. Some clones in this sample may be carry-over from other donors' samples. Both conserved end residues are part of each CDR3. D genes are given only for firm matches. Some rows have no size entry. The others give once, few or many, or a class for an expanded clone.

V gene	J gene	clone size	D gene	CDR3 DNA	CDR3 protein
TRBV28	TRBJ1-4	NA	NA	TGTGCCAGCAATAATTCGGGGCGCCCTAATGAAAAACTGTTTTTT	CASNNSGRPNEKLFF
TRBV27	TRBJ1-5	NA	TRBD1	TGTGCCAGCAGTTGGAGGACAGGCAAAGCCCGCGGATGCAATCAGCCCCAGCATTTT	CASSWRTGKARGCNQPQHF
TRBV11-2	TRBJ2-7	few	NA	TGTGCCAGCAGCTTAGATAGAGAGCGGGAGCAGTACTTC	CASSLDREREQYF
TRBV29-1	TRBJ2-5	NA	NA	TGCAGCGCTCGGACGGGAGAAGAGACCCAGTACTTC	CSARTGEETQYF
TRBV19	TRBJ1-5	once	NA	TGTGCCAGTAGTATAGGGGCCTCGGGCAATCAGCCCCAGCATTTT	CASSIGASGNQPQHF
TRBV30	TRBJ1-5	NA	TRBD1	TGTGCCTGGTCGGACAGGGGGGGCAATCAGCCCCAGCATTTT	CAWSDRGGNQPQHF
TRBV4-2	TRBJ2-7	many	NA	TGTGCCAGCAGCCAAGTACGAGGACAGTCTCTCTCCTACGAGCAGTACTTC	CASSQVRGQSLSYEQYF
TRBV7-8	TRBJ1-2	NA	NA	TGTGCCAGCAGCCCTGACAGGAACTATGGCTACACCTTC	CASSPDRNYGYTF
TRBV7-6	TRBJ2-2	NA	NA	TGTGCCAGCAGCTTATGGGAGAACACCGGGGAGCTGTTTTTT	CASSLWENTGELFF
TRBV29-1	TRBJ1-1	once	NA	TGCAGCGCTCTAATCCTGAACACTGAAGCTTTCTTT	CSALILNTEAFF
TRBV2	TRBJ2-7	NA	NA	TGTGCCAGCAATGGGAGAAATTACGAGCAGTACTTC	CASNGRNYEQYF
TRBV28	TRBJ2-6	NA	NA	TGTGCCAGCAGTTTGCACTCTGGGGCCAACGTCCTGACTTTC	CASSLHSGANVLTF
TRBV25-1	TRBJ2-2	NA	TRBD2	TGTGCCAGCAGTGAATGGGCTAGCGGGAACACCGGGGAGCTGTTTTTT	CASSEWASGNTGELFF
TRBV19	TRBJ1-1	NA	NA	TGTGCCAGTAGTATAGCCCCAGAATTGAACACTGAAGCTTTCTTT	CASSIAPELNTEAFF
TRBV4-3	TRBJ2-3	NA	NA	TGCGCCAGCAGCCAAGATCCTCGTGGAGATACGCAGTATTTT	CASSQDPRGDTQYF
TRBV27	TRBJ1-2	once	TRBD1	TGTGCCAGCAGTTCCCACAGGGGACCTAACTATGGCTACACCTTC	CASSSHRGPNYGYTF